The 31 T cell receptor beta chains given below trace back to one sample, sequenced in a study of blood T cell repertoires in COVID-19. The method was immunoSEQ multiplex PCR; TCRdb's version includes in-frame clones alone and lacks a portion of them. The sample shows around 390,000 clones, around nine tenths of them seen only once. Sample: PBMCs or T cells enriched from blood (not recorded which). The source is a woman aged 50 to 60 who had recovered from COVID-19.

This chain uses TRBV10-3 with TRBJ1-2, with TRBD1 matching 11 bases. Germline V gene sequence: CDR1 ENHRY, CDR2 SYGVKD. The CDR3 consists of 15 residues. V gave up 1 base and J gave up 7 bases; unmatched junction bases: 5. CDR3 amino acids: CAISEWTGGLGGYTF. As DNA, the CDR3 is TGTGCCATCAGTGAGTGGACAGGGGGCCTTGGTGGCTACACCTTC.

This clone occurred once. This chain connects TRBV12-3 or TRBV12-4 to TRBJ1-5; TRBD1 might be the D (5 bases). The CDR3 is 13 amino acids. Trimming removed 3 bases from V and 5 bases from J, with 8 bases in between. CDR3 DNA sequence: TGTGCCAGCAGTTTCAGGGCTTATCAGCCCCAGCATTTT. As protein: CASSFRAYQPQHF.

In regard to this clone: Other DNA sequences in this sample translate to the same CDR3. The J gene is TRBJ2-5, the V gene TRBV5-1, with 13 bases aligning to TRBD2. The CDR3 runs 15 residues. The germline gives CDR1 SGHRS, CDR2 YFSETQ. Germline trimming cut 4 bases from V and 2 bases from J; bases unmatched to any gene: 2. The CDR3 here is CASSLGLAGQETQYF. In DNA form, the CDR3 reads TGCGCCAGCAGCCTGGGACTAGCGGGACAAGAGACCCAGTACTTC.

In this sample, this clone turned up a few times. This chain connects TRBV5-8 to TRBJ2-1; 8 bases fit TRBD1. The germline gives CDR1 SGHTS, CDR2 YDEGEE. V lost 4 bases to trimming and J lost 4 bases; unmatched junction nucleotides: 7. The CDR3 covers 15 residues. The CDR3 protein is CASSARQGFYNEQFF. CDR3 in DNA: TGTGCCAGCAGCGCGAGACAGGGGTTTTACAATGAGCAGTTCTTC.

The J gene is TRBJ2-5, the V gene TRBV29-1; tentatively, D is TRBD2 (6 bases). CDR1 and CDR2 from the germline V gene are SQVTM and ANQGSEA. Between the trimmed V and J ends, which lost 6 bases and 3 bases, there was a span of 14 bases. CDR3 size: 13 residues. The CDR3 nucleotides are TGCAGCGTCGTGGGGACTTCCAAAGAGACCCAGTACTTC. As protein: CSVVGTSKETQYF.

The genes are TRBV30 and TRBJ1-4; 9 bases match TRBD1. Looked up from germline, CDR1 is GTSNPN and CDR2 is SVGIG (reference sequence). CDR3 length: 16 residues. Trimming took 2 bases from V and 4 from J; bases not matched to a gene: 8. DNA for the CDR3: TGTGCCTGGAGTAGAGGGCGGGGACAGGGTAATGAAAAACTGTTTTTT. Translation gives CAWSRGRGQGNEKLFF.

The chain employs TRBV3-1 (or the pseudogene TRBV3-2) and TRBJ2-2, with TRBD2 as a possible D gene (6 bases). Looked up from germline, CDR1 is LGHDT and CDR2 is YNNKEL (reference sequence). The CDR3 loop spans 18 amino acids. V lost 4 bases, J lost 4 bases, and 22 bases lay in between. The CDR3 nucleotides are TGTGCCAGCAGCCTAAGCTTCAGTCGGCGGGATTCCACCGGGGAGCTGTTTTTT. Translation: CASSLSFSRRDSTGELFF.

This clone was detected a few times. The V call is TRBV2, the J call TRBJ1-2, with a tentative D call TRBD1 (6 bases). The CDR3 is 14 residues long. Trimming removed 6 bases at V and 3 bases at J, with 14 bases between. Germline CDR1 reads SNHLY; CDR2 reads FYNNEI. The CDR3 protein is CASSRDNGDYGYTF. As DNA, the CDR3 is TGTGCCAGCAGCAGGGACAATGGGGACTATGGCTACACCTTC.

About this clone itself: Other DNA sequences from this sample encode an identical CDR3 as well. The V call is TRBV7-8, the J call TRBJ2-7; D uncertain. V was cut by 1 base and J by 3 bases, with 7 bases left in between. Germline V lookup: CDR1 SGHVS, CDR2 FQNEAQ. The CDR3 extends over 13 amino acids. CDR3 DNA sequence: TGTGCCAGCAGCTTAGTGGCTGGCTACGAGCAGTACTTC. It yields the protein CASSLVAGYEQYF.

As for this clone: A junction end diverges from the germline sequence, so it may reflect a read error. This chain uses TRBV5-5 with TRBJ2-1, with 13 bases that match TRBD2. CDR3 length: 16 amino acids. Germline CDR1 SGHKS, CDR2 YYEKEE (reference sequence). The chain's CDR3 is CASSPGTSGAYSEQFF. CDR3 bases: TGTGCCAGCAGCCCCGGGACTAGCGGGGCTTACAGTGAGCAGTTCTTC.

The chain links TRBV7-6 to TRBJ2-5, with 11 bases matching TRBD1. Trimming at V came to 1 base and at J to 3 bases, leaving 4 bases not matched to a gene. CDR1 is SGHVS, CDR2 FNYEAQ, per germline. The CDR3 consists of 16 residues. For the CDR3, the DNA is TGTGCCAGCAGCTTAGTTTTGGGACAGGGGGAAGAGACCCAGTACTTC. It specifies CASSLVLGQGEETQYF. Together with reference TRBV7-6 and TRBJ2-5, the CDR3 gives the full variable domain: GAGVSQSPRYKVTKRGQDVALRCDPISGHVSLYWYRQALGQGPEFLTYFNYEAQQDKSGLPNDRFSAERPEGSISTLTIQRTEQRDSAMYRCASSLVLGQGEETQYFGPGTRLLVL.

J is TRBJ2-7 and V is TRBV10-3, with a weak D call TRBD1 (6 bases). CDR1 and CDR2 from the germline V gene are ENHRY and SYGVKD. Trimming pared 3 bases from V and 2 bases from J, leaving 11 bases between. CDR3 length: 14 residues. CDR3 in amino acids: CAISENRVPYEQYF. As DNA, the CDR3 is TGTGCCATCAGTGAAAACAGGGTCCCCTACGAGCAGTACTTC.

In its sample, this clone was seen a few times. This sequence joins TRBV5-1 and TRBJ2-3, with TRBD1 identical over 9 bases. V lost 5 bases, J lost 8 bases, and 12 bases stayed unmatched. The CDR3 covers 15 residues. CDR1 is SGHRS, CDR2 YFSETQ, per germline. The CDR3: CASRDGQGRFVTQYF. The CDR3, as DNA: TGCGCCAGCAGGGACGGACAGGGGCGGTTCGTTACGCAGTATTTT. Together with reference TRBV5-1 and TRBJ2-3, the CDR3 gives the full variable domain: KAGVTQTPRYLIKTRGQQVTLSCSPISGHRSVSWYQQTPGQGLQFLFEYFSETQRNKGNFPGRFSGRQFSNSRSEMNVSTLELGDSALYLCASRDGQGRFVTQYFGPGTRLTVL.

The CDR3 nucleotides read TGCAGTGCCCCCTTGGCCAACACGCAGTATTTT. Translation: CSAPLANTQYF. This rearrangement joins TRBV20-1 to TRBJ2-3; no definite D call. CDR1 and CDR2 (germline): DFQATT, SNEGSKA (reference sequence). V lost 6 bases and J 9 bases, leaving 13 bases between the germline ends. This CDR3 is 11 amino acids long.

The rearrangement links TRBV6-2 or TRBV6-3 to TRBJ1-5, with 7 bases fitting TRBD1. Trimming cost V 6 bases and J 4 bases; bases outside gene matches: 6. Germline assignment: CDR1 MNHEY and CDR2 SVGEGT. The CDR3 spans 14 residues. CDR3 nucleotide sequence: TGTGCCAGCAGCTCGACAGGGCGGAATCAGCCCCAGCATTTT. Protein sequence: CASSSTGRNQPQHF.

The genes are TRBV18 and TRBJ1-5; a weak D match, TRBD1 (5 bases). The CDR3 extends over 18 amino acids. Trimming left V 2 bases short and J 9 bases short, with 26 bases between. The germline V gene encodes CDR1 KGHSH and CDR2 LQKENI. The CDR3 spells CASSPYTPMGRAGSPQHF. DNA for the CDR3: TGTGCCAGCTCACCATATACCCCTATGGGCAGGGCAGGGTCGCCCCAGCATTTT.

The V and J genes are TRBV28 and TRBJ2-3; 8 bases match TRBD2. CDR3 length: 16 amino acids. Germline CDR1 reads MDHEN; CDR2 reads SYDVKM. V lost 5 bases to trimming and J lost 4 bases; unmatched junction nucleotides: 11. The CDR3 loop reads CASSAERGIVPDTQYF. The CDR3 DNA sequence: TGTGCCAGCAGTGCTGAGCGGGGGATTGTCCCAGATACGCAGTATTTT.

V usage is TRBV4-1 and J usage is TRBJ1-2; tentative D call: TRBD1 (5 bases). Germline values: CDR1 MGHRA, CDR2 YSYEKL. V lost 0 bases to trimming and J lost 4 bases, with 15 bases between them. The CDR3 is 16 amino acids. The CDR3 here is CASSQDGADIGYGYTF. As DNA, the CDR3 is TGCGCCAGCAGCCAAGATGGGGCGGATATAGGCTATGGCTACACCTTC.

This clone was seen more than once but under ten times. The rearrangement links TRBV6-1 to TRBJ1-1; no clear D. Germline assignment: CDR1 MNHNS and CDR2 SASEGT. V lost 2 bases, J lost 3 bases, and 10 bases lay in between. CDR3 size: 14 residues. The CDR3 spells CASSERWAYTEAFF. The CDR3 DNA sequence: TGTGCCAGCAGTGAACGGTGGGCCTACACTGAAGCTTTCTTT.

The chain joins TRBV19 to TRBJ2-1; 12 bases line up with TRBD2. The germline gives CDR1 LNHDA, CDR2 SQIVND (reference sequence). Losses at the gene ends were 6 bases for V and 9 bases for J; bases not matched to a gene: 9. The CDR3 runs 15 residues. The CDR3 spells CASRNLAGGPGEQFF. The CDR3 DNA reads as TGTGCCAGTAGGAACCTAGCGGGGGGGCCAGGTGAGCAGTTCTTC.

Only a few counts were recorded for this clone. The gene calls are TRBV5-5 and TRBJ1-6; D gene ambiguous. This CDR3 region has 15 residues. V was trimmed by 2 bases and J by 11 bases, leaving 17 bases between them. From germline, CDR1 is SGHKS and CDR2 YYEKEE (reference sequence). This CDR3 is CASSFRPEVGTPLHF. The CDR3 bases are TGTGCCAGCAGCTTTCGCCCGGAGGTGGGGACACCCCTCCACTTT. The full variable domain, rest sourced from reference TRBV5-5 and TRBJ1-6, is DAGVTQSPTHLIKTRGQQVTLRCSPISGHKSVSWYQQVLGQGPQFIFQYYEKEERGRGNFPDRFSARQFPNYSSELNVNALLLGDSALYLCASSFRPEVGTPLHFGNGTRLTVT.

The chain couples TRBV10-3 to TRBJ2-6; tentatively, D is TRBD2 (7 bases). Per germline, CDR1 ENHRY and CDR2 SYGVKD. This CDR3 contains 16 residues. V was pared by 9 bases and J by 0 bases, with 15 bases between. In DNA form, the CDR3 reads TGTGCCATTCTGAGGGGGGGACCCTCTGGGGCCAACGTCCTGACTTTC. Its protein product is CAILRGGPSGANVLTF.

The J gene is TRBJ2-5, the V gene TRBV6-2 or TRBV6-3; the match to TRBD2 covers 9 bases. Germline-derived CDR1 and CDR2 are MNHEY and SVGEGT. Trimming cost V 0 bases and J 5 bases; bases outside gene matches: 7. There are 16 residues in the CDR3. The CDR3 loop reads CASSYSLAGSKETQYF. DNA of the CDR3: TGTGCCAGCAGTTACTCACTAGCGGGTTCCAAGGAGACCCAGTACTTC.

This chain links TRBV28 with TRBJ1-5, with no clear D. Trimming removed 6 bases from V and 0 bases from J, with 12 bases in between. CDR1 and CDR2 from the germline V gene are MDHEN and SYDVKM. The CDR3 covers 15 residues. CDR3 in amino acids: CASSHHGDSNQPQHF. The CDR3 coding sequence is TGTGCCAGCAGCCACCACGGAGATAGCAATCAGCCCCAGCATTTT.

This clone occurred a few times. This chain links TRBV27 with TRBJ1-1; TRBD1 matches 8 bases. Germline V CDR1 and CDR2: MNHEY, SMNVEV (reference sequence). This CDR3 is built from 15 residues. Unmatched junction bases numbered 10, after V lost 5 bases and J lost 5 bases. The CDR3 is CASSLVPRGRTEAFF. Here the CDR3 DNA reads TGTGCCAGCAGTCTAGTTCCCAGGGGGCGAACTGAAGCTTTCTTT.

The chain is built from TRBV28 and TRBJ2-1, with 7 bases matching TRBD1. Germline values: CDR1 MDHEN, CDR2 SYDVKM. CDR3 length: 14 residues. The V gene end was trimmed by 6 bases and the J gene end by 4 bases; junction bases not matched to a gene: 6. The CDR3 protein is CASRLSGQYNEQFF. The DNA of the CDR3 is TGTGCCAGCAGGCTCTCGGGACAGTACAATGAGCAGTTCTTC.

The rearrangement uses TRBV7-8 and TRBJ2-7; tentative D call: TRBD2 (5 bases). V lost 5 bases to trimming and J lost 0 bases, with 17 bases between them. The CDR3 totals 16 residues. The germline CDR1 and CDR2 sequences are SGHVS and FQNEAQ. CDR3 residues: CASSRRDYYSSYEQYF. CDR3 DNA sequence: TGTGCCAGCAGCCGGAGAGACTACTACAGCTCCTACGAGCAGTACTTC.

The chain links TRBV4-2 to TRBJ1-3; D gene ambiguous. Germline CDR1 and CDR2: LGHNA and YNFKEQ. CDR3 length: 15 residues. Deletions cut 1 base from V and 3 bases from J, with 10 bases between. The CDR3 sequence: CASSQGQSGGNTIYF. In DNA form, the CDR3 reads TGTGCCAGCAGCCAAGGACAAAGTGGTGGAAACACCATATATTTT.

This chain connects TRBV7-2 to TRBJ1-5; D might be TRBD1 (6 bases). Per germline, CDR1 SGHTA and CDR2 FQGNSA. This CDR3 is built from 14 residues. The germline V and J ends were trimmed by 5 bases and 7 bases, with 15 bases remaining between them. In DNA, the CDR3 is TGTGCCAGCAGCCTCCCAGGGGAGTGGCAGCCCCAGCATTTT. Encoded protein: CASSLPGEWQPQHF.

The gene calls are TRBV7-9 and TRBJ1-3; tentatively, D is TRBD1 (6 bases). CDR1 and CDR2 from the germline V gene are SEHNR and FQNEAQ (reference sequence). The CDR3 contains 15 residues. V lost 1 base and J 0 bases, leaving 7 bases between the germline ends. CDR3 nucleotides: TGTGCCAGCAGCTTAGGACAGGACTCTGGAAACACCATATATTTT. This sequence encodes CASSLGQDSGNTIYF.

Note on this clone: The same CDR3 is also encoded by other DNA sequences in this sample. The chain joins TRBV5-1 to TRBJ1-1, with D unclear. The V gene lost 2 bases and the J gene lost 0 bases, with 8 bases spanning the gap. The CDR3 is 14 amino acids. Germline CDR1 is SGHRS and CDR2 is YFSETQ. The DNA of the CDR3 is TGCGCCAGCAGCTTTGGAGGCATGAACACTGAAGCTTTCTTT. Translated, it gives CASSFGGMNTEAFF.